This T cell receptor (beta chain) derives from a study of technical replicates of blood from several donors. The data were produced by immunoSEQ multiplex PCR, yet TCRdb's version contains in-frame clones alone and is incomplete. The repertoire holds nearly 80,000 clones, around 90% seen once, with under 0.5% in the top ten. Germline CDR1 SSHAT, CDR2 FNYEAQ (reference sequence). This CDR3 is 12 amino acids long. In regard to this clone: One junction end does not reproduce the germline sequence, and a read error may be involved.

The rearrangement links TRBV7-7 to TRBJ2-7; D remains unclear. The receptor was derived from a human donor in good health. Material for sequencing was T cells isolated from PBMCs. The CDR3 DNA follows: TGTGCTAGCAGTTACAGAGATTACGAGCAGTACTTC. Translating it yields CASSYRDYEQYF.